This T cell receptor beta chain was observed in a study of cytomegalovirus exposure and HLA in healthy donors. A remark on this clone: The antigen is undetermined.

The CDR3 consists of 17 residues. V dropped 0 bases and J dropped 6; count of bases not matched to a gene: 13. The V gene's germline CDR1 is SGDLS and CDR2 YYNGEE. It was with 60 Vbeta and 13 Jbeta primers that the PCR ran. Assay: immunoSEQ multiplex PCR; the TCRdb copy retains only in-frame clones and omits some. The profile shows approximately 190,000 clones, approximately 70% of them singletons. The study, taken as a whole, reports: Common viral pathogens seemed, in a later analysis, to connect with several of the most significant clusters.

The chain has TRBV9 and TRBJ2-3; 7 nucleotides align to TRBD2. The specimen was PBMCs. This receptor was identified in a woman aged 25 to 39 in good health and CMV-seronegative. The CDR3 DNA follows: TGTGCCAGCAGCGTAGACCTTGGACTAGGCCGGCTTGATACGCAGTATTTT. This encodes CASSVDLGLGRLDTQYF. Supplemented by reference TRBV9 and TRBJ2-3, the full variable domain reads DSGVTQTPKHLITATGQRVTLRCSPRSGDLSVYWYQQSLDQGLQFLIQYYNGEERAKGNILERFSAQQFPDLHSELNLSSLELGDSALYFCASSVDLGLGRLDTQYFGPGTRLTVL.